This record covers a single TCR beta chain. The trim removed 6 bases at V and 7 bases at J, leaving 9 bases unmatched. The V gene's germline CDR1 is MNHEY and CDR2 SMNVEV (reference sequence). This CDR3 is 15 amino acids long. Profiling relied on immunoSEQ multiplex PCR, and the TCRdb table lists in-frame clones only, not all of them. This sample has around 83,000 clones, with around 88% found just once. The sample comes from a study of T cell responses to AZD1222 COVID-19 vaccine. The input for sequencing was peripheral blood, taken on day 0 of AZD1222 vaccination. The receptor comes from an adult in good health. This rearrangement joins TRBV27 to TRBJ1-4; 9 bases fit TRBD1. CDR3 protein: CASSLGDRDPEKLFF. CDR3 coding DNA: TGTGCCAGCAGCCTAGGGGACAGGGACCCTGAAAAACTGTTTTTT.